What follows are 24 T cell receptor beta chains derived from one specimen sequenced in a study of vaccination and CD4 T cells after COVID-19. Antigen specificity for these receptors is unknown. The Oncomine TCR Beta short-read assay generated sequence data from the DNA of cultured CD4+ T cells. Each CDR3 protein gets one entry after TCRdb re-called the PCR reads with MiXCR. The table includes roughly 13,000 distinct CDR3 sequences, about three fifths detected once. As to treatment: roughly ten-day PBMC culture with coronavirus spike peptide pools or control peptides (ViraFEST assay). Specimen: CD4+ T cells from blood, cultured in vitro. These receptors all stem from a human donor who had recovered from COVID-19.

The chain joins TRBV6-1 to TRBJ2-7; the match to TRBD2 covers 15 bases. This CDR3 is 16 amino acids long. V lost 6 bases to trimming and J lost 3 bases; unmatched junction nucleotides: 6. Germline CDR1 MNHNS, CDR2 SASEGT. Here the CDR3 reads CASRGLAGGGGYEQYF. CDR3 sequence (DNA): TGTGCCAGCAGGGGACTAGCGGGAGGAGGGGGCTACGAGCAGTACTTC.

This clonotype came up once. This chain links TRBV12-3 or TRBV12-4 with TRBJ1-1, with a tentative D call TRBD1 (5 bases). The CDR3 contains 13 residues. V was shortened by 3 bases and J by 7 bases, with 12 bases between the two germline ends. CDR3 DNA sequence: TGTGCCAGCAGTTTGACAGACAGAGATGAAGCTTTCTTT. Residues: CASSLTDRDEAFF.

The chain uses TRBV19 and TRBJ2-3, with TRBD2 identical over 7 bases. V was pared by 7 bases and J by 2 bases, with 9 bases of the junction left unmatched. The CDR3 is made up of 15 amino acids. Germline V gives CDR1 LNHDA, CDR2 SQIVND (reference sequence). The CDR3 here is CASNDGLGITDTQYF. The CDR3 DNA is TGTGCCAGTAACGATGGACTAGGAATCACAGATACGCAGTATTTT.

The J gene is TRBJ1-1, the V gene TRBV28; weak D call: TRBD1 (6 bases). V lost 5 bases and J 5 bases, leaving 15 bases between the germline ends. The CDR3 has 14 residues. The germline CDR1 and CDR2 sequences are MDHEN and SYDVKM. CDR3 sequence (DNA): TGTGCCAGCAGTATTAGGGGGATTCGGACTGAAGCTTTCTTT. As protein: CASSIRGIRTEAFF.

The chain employs TRBV6-2 or TRBV6-3 and TRBJ1-1, with D uncertain. In germline, CDR1 is MNHEY, CDR2 SVGEGT. The CDR3 covers 14 residues. Trimming removed 2 bases from V and 0 bases from J, with 7 bases in between. This CDR3 is CASSYRGLNTEAFF. CDR3 sequence (DNA): TGTGCCAGCAGTTACCGTGGATTGAACACTGAAGCTTTCTTT.

The chain uses TRBV18 and TRBJ1-2, with D possibly matching TRBD1 (6 bases). The CDR3 has 17 amino acids. The V end lost 0 bases, the J end lost 0 bases, and 14 bases lay between the germline ends. Looked up from germline, CDR1 is KGHSH and CDR2 is LQKENI. The CDR3 is CASSPPVGGQPNYGYTF. CDR3 DNA: TGTGCCAGCTCACCACCGGTAGGGGGGCAGCCTAACTATGGCTACACCTTC.

CDR3 in amino acids: CASSLKPGQGNYGYTF. The CDR3 DNA reads as TGTGCCAGCAGCTTGAAGCCGGGACAGGGAAACTATGGCTACACCTTC. The rearrangement uses TRBV5-8 and TRBJ1-2; the match to TRBD1 covers 9 bases. V lost 1 base to trimming and J lost 2 bases; unmatched junction nucleotides: 6. This CDR3 has 16 amino acids. Germline CDR1 is SGHTS and CDR2 is YDEGEE. Full variable domain (rest looked up from reference TRBV5-8 and TRBJ1-2): EAGVTQSPTHLIKTRGQQATLRCSPISGHTSVYWYQQALGLGLQFLLWYDEGEERNRGNFPPRFSGRQFPNYSSELNVNALELEDSALYLCASSLKPGQGNYGYTFGSGTRLTVV.

The CDR3 coding sequence is TGTGCCAGCAGCTTAGTGCCGAACACCGGGGAGCTGTTTTTT. Its translation is CASSLVPNTGELFF. The chain couples TRBV7-9 to TRBJ2-2; D gene uncertain. This CDR3 is 14 amino acids long. Germline V CDR1 and CDR2: SEHNR, FQNEAQ (reference sequence). Trimming pared 1 base from V and 0 bases from J, leaving 3 bases between.

The chain has TRBV6-1 and TRBJ2-7, with D unclear. The CDR3 is made up of 14 amino acids. V lost 2 bases and J 3 bases, leaving 11 bases between the germline ends. CDR1 and CDR2 from the germline V gene are MNHNS and SASEGT. CDR3 coding DNA: TGTGCCAGCAGTGAATTCGGGCAGATCTACGAGCAGTACTTC. Residues: CASSEFGQIYEQYF.

The chain employs TRBV28 and TRBJ1-2; 9 nucleotides agree with TRBD1. Germline V gives CDR1 MDHEN, CDR2 SYDVKM. J gave up 6 bases and V 2 bases, and 4 bases lay outside the gene matches. There are 14 residues in the CDR3. The CDR3 is CASSLGGQGNGYTF. Written as DNA, the CDR3 is TGTGCCAGCAGTTTAGGTGGACAGGGGAATGGCTACACCTTC.

The rearrangement links TRBV27 to TRBJ1-5, with TRBD1 identical over 10 bases. The germline V gene encodes CDR1 MNHEY and CDR2 SMNVEV (reference sequence). CDR3 length equals 15 residues. The ends lost 5 bases at V and 4 bases at J; junction bases unmatched: 5. CDR3 region: CASSRQGAGNQPQHF. As DNA, the CDR3 is TGTGCCAGCAGTCGACAGGGGGCGGGTAATCAGCCCCAGCATTTT.

This clonotype showed up just a few times. The chain carries TRBV10-3 and TRBJ2-5; D not certain. The CDR3 runs to 13 residues. In germline, CDR1 is ENHRY, CDR2 SYGVKD. V was clipped by 3 bases and J by 2 bases, with 7 bases between them. CDR3 protein: CAISDPRQETQYF. DNA of the CDR3: TGTGCCATCAGTGACCCTAGACAAGAGACCCAGTACTTC.

V gene TRBV7-2 combines with J gene TRBJ2-3, with unresolved D. The V gene's germline CDR1 is SGHTA and CDR2 FQGNSA. V was shortened by 5 bases and J by 6 bases, with 9 bases between the two germline ends. The length of the CDR3 is 12 residues. CDR3 DNA: TGTGCCAGCAGCCTCCTCGGGGATACGCAGTATTTT. Translating it yields CASSLLGDTQYF.

This clonotype was observed once. CDR3 DNA sequence: TGCGCCAGCAGCCACCAAGCGGGAGGGCCATTCGGTGAGCAGTTCTTC. This codes for CASSHQAGGPFGEQFF. This chain links TRBV4-1 with TRBJ2-1; TRBD2 matches 10 bases. Germline values: CDR1 MGHRA, CDR2 YSYEKL. J was trimmed by 9 bases and V by 3 bases; bases with no gene match: 11. This CDR3 is 16 amino acids long.

This clonotype was picked up a small number of times. This chain uses TRBV6-2 or TRBV6-3 with TRBJ2-3; 10 bases match TRBD2. This CDR3 has 15 residues. Germline V gene data show CDR1 as MNHEY and CDR2 as SVGEGT. Germline trimming cut 0 bases from V and 4 bases from J; bases unmatched to any gene: 1. The CDR3 loop is CASSYSLAGADTQYF. The CDR3 nucleotides read TGTGCCAGCAGTTACTCGCTAGCGGGAGCAGATACGCAGTATTTT.

The chain combines TRBV7-2 with TRBJ2-7; 8 bases agree with TRBD2. The germline gives CDR1 SGHTA, CDR2 FQGNSA. V lost 7 bases, J lost 7 bases, and 12 bases stayed unmatched. The CDR3 covers 14 residues. For the CDR3, the DNA is TGTGCCAGCAATAACGGGAGGGATGAGCGAGAGCAGTACTTC. It is translated as CASNNGRDEREQYF.

This clonotype has a handful of counts. The genes are TRBV14 and TRBJ2-7; 10 nucleotides match TRBD2. The germline gives CDR1 SGHDN, CDR2 FVKESK. J gave up 3 bases and V 4 bases, and 6 bases lay outside the gene matches. This CDR3 has 15 amino acids. CDR3 amino acids: CASSPLTSGIYEQYF. The CDR3 region has the DNA TGTGCCAGCAGCCCCCTCACTAGCGGGATCTACGAGCAGTACTTC.

V usage is TRBV2 and J usage is TRBJ1-2; 9 positions match TRBD1. J gave up 5 bases and V 7 bases, and 5 bases lay outside the gene matches. The germline gives CDR1 SNHLY, CDR2 FYNNEI. This CDR3 region has 13 residues. CDR3: CASTKDRGYGYTF. The CDR3 DNA reads TGTGCCAGCACCAAAGACAGGGGGTATGGCTACACCTTC.

CDR3 in amino acids: CSASEGGRGTGELFF. DNA for the CDR3: TGCAGTGCTAGTGAAGGCGGGAGGGGCACCGGGGAGCTGTTTTTT. This rearrangement joins TRBV20-1 to TRBJ2-2, with 9 bases fitting TRBD2. The germline V gene has CDR1 DFQATT and CDR2 SNEGSKA (reference sequence). The CDR3 sequence is 15 residues long. The V segment lost 3 bases and the J segment 4 bases; nucleotides outside the gene matches: 6.

This chain links TRBV21-1 with TRBJ2-1; TRBD2, the table's D call, was not compared with the DNA. TRBV21-1 is flagged as a pseudogene. This CDR3 has 14 amino acids. The CDR3 here is CASLGLAAYNEQFF. Here the CDR3 DNA reads TGTGCCAGCCTCGGACTAGCGGCCTACAATGAGCAGTTCTTC.

The chain carries TRBV7-9 and TRBJ2-1, with 10 positions matching TRBD2. Germline V gives CDR1 SEHNR, CDR2 FQNEAQ (reference sequence). The CDR3 totals 19 residues. The trim removed 1 base at V and 5 bases at J, leaving 14 bases unmatched. Here the CDR3 DNA reads TGTGCCAGCAGCTTAGTAGCTCCCCTTCGGAGCGGGGGGGACAATGAGCAGTTCTTC. It codes for CASSLVAPLRSGGDNEQFF.

This chain uses TRBV20-1 with TRBJ1-5, with D uncertain. Trimming pared 2 bases from V and 7 bases from J, leaving 9 bases between. The CDR3 sequence is 12 residues long. Germline V gives CDR1 DFQATT, CDR2 SNEGSKA (reference sequence). The CDR3 reads CSARSSMQPQHF. CDR3 coding DNA: TGCAGTGCTAGATCCAGTATGCAGCCCCAGCATTTT.

The rearrangement links TRBV6-2 or TRBV6-3 to TRBJ2-1, with 12 positions matching TRBD1. The junction had 5 bases not matched to a gene; V was cut back by 4 bases and J by 7 bases. There are 15 residues in the CDR3. Looked up from germline, CDR1 is MNHEY and CDR2 is SVGEGT. The CDR3 DNA reads as TGTGCCAGCAGTTTCCGGGACAGGGGGCGAAATGAGCAGTTCTTC. As protein: CASSFRDRGRNEQFF.

V usage is TRBV7-8 and J usage is TRBJ1-1, with a weak D call TRBD1 (5 bases). CDR1 SGHVS and CDR2 FQNEAQ come from the germline V gene. This CDR3 contains 13 residues. Trimming took 4 bases from V and 1 from J, leaving 7 bases between them. The CDR3 sequence: CASSSTENTEAFF. CDR3 DNA sequence: TGTGCCAGCAGCTCGACAGAGAACACTGAAGCTTTCTTT.